These T cell receptor beta chains were read from a single sample in a study of cytomegalovirus exposure and HLA in healthy donors. The protocol was immunoSEQ multiplex PCR, while the TCRdb copy is restricted to in-frame clones and leaves out a portion. The table records roughly 240,000 clones, 85% to 90% of them present only once. Sequencing was carried out using PBMCs. Receptor source: a man in his late teens or twenties in good health and CMV-seronegative. Each CDR3 is given without its conserved first and last residue. Fields, in order: J gene, D gene, V gene, CDR3 protein. A D gene is named only where the DNA matches it firmly.

>TRBJ2-7|TRBD1|TRBV27
ASSLGQGDEQY
>TRBJ1-1|NA|TRBV28
ASSPENTEAF
>TRBJ2-4|TRBD1|TRBV5-1
ASSLGGTENIQY
>TRBJ2-7|TRBD1|TRBV5-6
ASSPTGRSSYEQY
>TRBJ2-7|TRBD1|TRBV11-2
ASSSLGTGGYEQY
>TRBJ1-1|NA|TRBV7-9
ASRSVSGYTEAF
>TRBJ2-7|NA|TRBV10-3
AISTDSRGEQY
>TRBJ1-2|TRBD1|TRBV6-1
ASSPWTGSNYGYT
>TRBJ2-7|NA|TRBV30
AWSEGMDEQY
>TRBJ2-7|NA|TRBV6-5
ASSQFYEQY
>TRBJ2-3|TRBD2|TRBV7-7
ASSFSGRSTDTQY
>TRBJ1-5|NA|TRBV14
ASSPKGGNPQPQH
>TRBJ2-7|TRBD1|TRBV4-3
ASSQEDRESSYEQY
>TRBJ1-2|TRBD1|TRBV5-1
ASSLVTGSGYT
>TRBJ1-2|NA|TRBV4-3
ASSQDPPGGYT
>TRBJ2-1|TRBD2|TRBV7-9
ASSFETSGMSSYNEQF
>TRBJ2-7|NA|TRBV5-4
ASSPQVGYEQY
>TRBJ2-1|TRBD2|TRBV7-9
ASSSPLAGGPYNEQF
>TRBJ2-2|TRBD1|TRBV6-6
ASRSGTGLAGELF
>TRBJ2-5|NA|TRBV20-1
SASQETQY
>TRBJ1-1|NA|TRBV27
ASNLQGSTEAF
>TRBJ2-7|NA|TRBV5-4
ASSLKGGNYEQY
>TRBJ2-7|NA|TRBV4-3
ASSQVFSKTAYEQY
>TRBJ2-5|TRBD1|TRBV10-3
AISNLGTGDETQY